Detailed here is one T cell receptor (beta chain). The CDR3 has 14 residues. Germline V CDR1 and CDR2: LNHDA, SQIVND (reference sequence). After removal of 3 bases from V and 8 bases from J, the junction contained 7 bases not matched to a gene. The repertoire was sequenced with immunoSEQ multiplex PCR; TCRdb's copy has only in-frame clones and lacks some. The table shows about 90,000 clones, with approximately 91% occurring only once. The sample belongs to a study of PD-L1 blockade in urothelial cancer. The chain uses TRBV19 and TRBJ1-1; 9 nucleotides agree with TRBD1. Sequencing was performed on PBMCs, taken around atezolizumab (anti-PD-L1) treatment. The clonotype comes from a man between 60 and 75 years old with urothelial cancer. CDR3 DNA sequence: TGTGCCAGTAGTATTGAGGCGGACAGGGGAGAAGCTTTCTTT. This translates into CASSIEADRGEAFF.